The source of this TCR beta chain is a study of beta chain features in type 1 diabetes. Study outcomes and limitations: A potential influence of HLA type upon TCRB rearrangement remained unresolved herein.

This clone was counted only a few times. The target antigen is unknown. The same CDR3 is also encoded by other DNA sequences in this sample. The entirety of the isolated RNA underwent reverse transcription, so expressed TCRB transcripts were sequenced. Naive, central memory and regulatory T cell samples averaged about 3.57 million reads. Here immunoSEQ multiplex PCR was the method, and the copy in TCRdb shows in-frame clones only, minus some. This table holds over 700,000 clones, roughly 17% found once. Material: naive CD4+ T cells from blood. This sequence originates from a woman between 18 and 29 years old in good health.

The CDR3 here is CASSYSNSNEQFF. The CDR3, as DNA: TGTGCCAGCAGTTACTCCAACTCCAATGAGCAGTTCTTC. The genes are TRBV6-5 and TRBJ2-1, with unresolved D. This CDR3 is built from 13 residues. Trimming removed 0 bases at V and 6 bases at J, with 6 bases between. Germline CDR1 and CDR2: MNHEY and SVGAGI.